This T cell receptor beta chain is drawn from a study of a mutant IDH1 vaccine in newly diagnosed glioma. Whole-study findings and limits: The vaccine induced immune responses, and these occurred in about 95% of patients.

V lost 3 bases, J lost 4 bases, and 9 bases lay in between. The CDR3 sequence is 13 residues long. The V gene's germline CDR1 is GTSNPN and CDR2 SVGIG (reference sequence). Time point noted: baseline, week 1 (first vaccination visit). The treatment denotes: pre-vaccination baseline after standard-of-care therapy. Worth noting for this clone: The antigen is unknown.

Clones were sequenced by immunoSEQ multiplex PCR, and TCRdb holds only the in-frame ones, with some missing. The profile shows just under 95,000 clones, just under 80% of them singletons. Sequences were derived from PBMCs, sampled from a glioma patient treated with radiotherapy, temozolomide or both. This chain uses TRBV30 with TRBJ1-4; D uncertain. This receptor was taken from a man in his forties or fifties with glioma. CDR3 loop: CAWREGFNEKLFF. The CDR3 coding sequence is TGTGCCTGGAGGGAGGGATTTAATGAAAAACTGTTTTTT.